Listed here are 22 T cell receptor beta chains from one sample, sequenced in a study of identifying expanded T cells in peripheral blood. Only in-frame clones appear in the TCRdb table, and some are missing; sequencing was by immunoSEQ multiplex PCR. The repertoire has about 80,000 clones, more than 70% of them found once; the top ten carry over 15%. The sample taken for sequencing was blood. These receptors all stem from a person aged 18 to 75 in good health.

In this sample, this clone turned up once. The chain couples TRBV10-1 to TRBJ2-1; D perhaps matches TRBD1 (5 bases). Per germline, CDR1 WNHNN and CDR2 SYGVQD (reference sequence). The ends were cut back, 8 bases at V and 9 bases at J, with 11 bases in the middle. There are 11 residues in the CDR3. CDR3 protein: CASGYGAEQFF. As DNA, the CDR3 is TGCGCCAGCGGGTATGGGGCTGAGCAGTTCTTC.

The chain has TRBV11-1 and TRBJ1-2; D possibly corresponds to TRBD1 (5 bases). The V end lost 4 bases, the J end lost 0 bases, and 12 bases lay between the germline ends. Germline lookup yields CDR1 SGHAT and CDR2 FQDESV (reference sequence). The CDR3 consists of 15 residues. The CDR3: CASSSTQGANYGYTF. In DNA form, the CDR3 reads TGTGCCAGCAGCTCAACACAAGGGGCTAACTATGGCTACACCTTC.

This clone was seen only a few times. V usage is TRBV7-2 and J usage is TRBJ1-5, with D unresolved. The CDR3 runs to 13 residues. Trimming pared 6 bases from V and 4 bases from J, leaving 10 bases between. Germline V lookup: CDR1 SGHTA, CDR2 FQGNSA. CDR3 sequence (DNA): TGTGCCAGCAGTCGTCAAGGGAATCAGCCCCAGCATTTT. It codes for CASSRQGNQPQHF. Filled out from reference TRBV7-2 and TRBJ1-5, the complete variable domain reads GAGVSQSPSNKVTEKGKDVELRCDPISGHTALYWYRQSLGQGLEFLIYFQGNSAPDKSGLPSDRFSAERTGGSVSTLTIQRTQQEDSAVYLCASSRQGNQPQHFGDGTRLSIL.

V usage is TRBV13 and J usage is TRBJ2-2; D is unresolved. CDR3 length equals 15 residues. The germline CDR1 and CDR2 sequences are PRHDT and FYEKMQ (reference sequence). V was clipped by 2 bases and J by 3 bases, with 10 bases between them. CDR3 residues: CASSLSLYYTGELFF. For the CDR3, the DNA is TGTGCCAGCAGCTTATCCCTGTACTACACCGGGGAGCTGTTTTTT.

CDR3 amino acids: CASSSSDRAGDTQYF. CDR3 in DNA: TGTGCCAGCAGCTCATCGGACAGGGCTGGGGATACGCAGTATTTT. The rearrangement links TRBV5-6 to TRBJ2-3; 8 bases fit TRBD1. The CDR3 has 15 residues. V shed 3 bases, J shed 6 bases, and the junction held 9 bases outside the gene matches. CDR1 SGHDT and CDR2 YYEEEE come from the germline V gene.

The chain uses TRBV7-2 and TRBJ1-2, with D possibly matching TRBD1 (5 bases). From germline, CDR1 is SGHTA and CDR2 FQGNSA. Trimming took 1 base from V and 2 from J, leaving 17 bases between them. This CDR3 is built from 17 residues. In DNA form, the CDR3 reads TGTGCCAGCAGCTTAGTTTTATGGGGCAAGGAGAACTATGGCTACACCTTC. This encodes CASSLVLWGKENYGYTF.

The rearrangement links TRBV6-5 to TRBJ1-5; D gene uncertain. Germline V lookup: CDR1 MNHEY, CDR2 SVGAGI. The ends were cut back, 0 bases at V and 4 bases at J, with 7 bases in the middle. The CDR3 consists of 14 residues. CDR3 sequence reads: CASSYSQENQPQHF. The CDR3, as DNA: TGTGCCAGCAGTTACTCGCAGGAGAATCAGCCCCAGCATTTT.

The chain is built from TRBV7-2 and TRBJ2-6, with TRBD2 identical over 14 bases. Trimming at V came to 5 bases and at J to 4 bases, leaving 7 bases not matched to a gene. The CDR3 has 18 amino acids. Germline lookup yields CDR1 SGHTA and CDR2 FQGNSA. As DNA, the CDR3 is TGTGCCAGCAGCCCCCGACTAGCGGGGGGGATAGGGGCCAACGTCCTGACTTTC. Its protein product is CASSPRLAGGIGANVLTF.

The chain uses TRBV7-2 and TRBJ2-7; 9 positions agree with TRBD1. The V segment lost 2 bases and the J segment 6 bases; nucleotides outside the gene matches: 5. CDR1 and CDR2 (germline): SGHTA, FQGNSA. The CDR3 totals 14 residues. As DNA, the CDR3 is TGTGCCAGCAGCTTAATGGGGACAGGGCGCGAGCAGTACTTC. Translated, it gives CASSLMGTGREQYF.

The chain employs TRBV18 and TRBJ2-5, with unresolved D. With 2 bases removed from V and 9 bases from J, the gap between germline ends came to 22 bases. Per germline, CDR1 KGHSH and CDR2 LQKENI. This CDR3 contains 16 residues. The chain's CDR3 is CASSPSGRLTGLAQYF. The CDR3 coding sequence is TGTGCCAGCTCACCAAGTGGCAGACTGACCGGGTTGGCCCAGTACTTC. The whole variable domain, filled in from reference TRBV18 and TRBJ2-5, reads NAGVMQNPRHLVRRRGQEARLRCSPMKGHSHVYWYRQLPEEGLKFMVYLQKENIIDESGMPKERFSAEFPKEGPSILRIQQVVRGDSAAYFCASSPSGRLTGLAQYFGPGTRLLVL.

V gene TRBV2 combines with J gene TRBJ1-6; D is unclear. Trimming pared 7 bases from V and 0 bases from J, leaving 10 bases between. This CDR3 has 15 residues. Germline V lookup: CDR1 SNHLY, CDR2 FYNNEI. This CDR3 reads CASKVPSSYNSPLHF. The DNA for the CDR3 is TGTGCCAGCAAGGTCCCGAGCTCCTATAATTCACCCCTCCACTTT.

The chain links TRBV7-8 to TRBJ1-3; D is unclear. The CDR3 has 14 residues. With 1 base removed from V and 1 base from J, the gap between germline ends came to 5 bases. Germline V CDR1 and CDR2: SGHVS, FQNEAQ. CDR3 protein: CASSLERSGNTIYF. DNA for the CDR3: TGTGCCAGCAGCTTAGAACGATCTGGAAACACCATATATTTT.

This chain links TRBV30 with TRBJ2-7; D might be TRBD1 (6 bases). The CDR3 extends over 16 amino acids. V lost 2 bases and J lost 2, with 19 bases in between. Germline CDR1 GTSNPN, CDR2 SVGIG (reference sequence). This CDR3 is CAWSSLQGRRTYEQYF. For the CDR3, the DNA is TGTGCCTGGAGTTCCCTGCAGGGGCGGCGTACCTACGAGCAGTACTTC.

This chain uses TRBV27 with TRBJ1-1, with 7 bases identical to TRBD1. The J segment lost 4 bases and the V segment lost 3 bases, leaving 5 bases of the junction unmatched. CDR3 length equals 14 residues. Germline CDR1 MNHEY, CDR2 SMNVEV (reference sequence). The CDR3 spells CASSFRGQTTEAFF. Written as DNA, the CDR3 is TGTGCCAGCAGTTTTAGGGGGCAGACCACTGAAGCTTTCTTT.

The chain recombines TRBV5-5 with TRBJ1-6, with D perhaps TRBD1 (6 bases). In germline, CDR1 is SGHKS, CDR2 YYEKEE (reference sequence). The CDR3 runs to 15 residues. Trimming removed 0 bases at V and 3 bases at J, with 7 bases between. The CDR3 is CASSLEGGYNSPLHF. The CDR3 DNA follows: TGTGCCAGCAGCTTGGAGGGGGGCTATAATTCACCCCTCCACTTT.

The chain carries TRBV6-5 and TRBJ1-2; D uncertain. There are 14 residues in the CDR3. The V gene's germline CDR1 is MNHEY and CDR2 SVGAGI. The V gene lost 6 bases and the J gene lost 2 bases, with 13 bases spanning the gap. This chain's CDR3 is CASSRSLGNYGYTF. The CDR3 nucleotides read TGTGCCAGCAGCCGGTCCCTGGGAAACTATGGCTACACCTTC.

This chain connects TRBV15 to TRBJ2-1; a possible D gene is TRBD1 (6 bases). Looked up from germline, CDR1 is LNHNV and CDR2 is YYDKDF (reference sequence). Deletions cut 5 bases from V and 2 bases from J, with 7 bases between. This CDR3 has 13 residues. As DNA, the CDR3 is TGTGCCACCAGCGGGGGCCCCTACAATGAGCAGTTCTTC. Translated: CATSGGPYNEQFF.

The CDR3: CASRGAYEQYF. The CDR3 DNA follows: TGTGCCAGCAGGGGGGCCTACGAGCAGTACTTC. The chain joins TRBV7-9 to TRBJ2-7; either TRBD1 or TRBD2 may supply D (5 bases each). This CDR3 is 11 amino acids long. From germline, CDR1 is SEHNR and CDR2 FQNEAQ (reference sequence). The germline V and J ends were trimmed by 6 bases and 2 bases, with 5 bases remaining between them.

The chain links TRBV10-2 to TRBJ2-5; the match to TRBD1 covers 7 bases. Germline V gene lookup returns CDR1 WSHSY and CDR2 SAAADI. The CDR3 has 13 amino acids. With 7 bases clipped from V and 2 bases from J, the junction kept 4 bases outside the gene matches. The CDR3 bases are TGCGCCAGCACCGTGGGACAGCAAGAGACCCAGTACTTC. It translates to CASTVGQQETQYF.

This clone was found a few times. This chain connects TRBV19 to TRBJ1-5; D not resolved. Trimming took off 6 bases at V and 0 bases at J, with 15 bases between the two ends. The CDR3 runs 16 residues. Per the germline V gene, CDR1 is LNHDA and CDR2 is SQIVND (reference sequence). The CDR3: CASSTLRTHSNQPQHF. CDR3 in DNA: TGTGCCAGTAGCACCCTTAGGACTCATAGCAATCAGCCCCAGCATTTT.

This rearrangement joins TRBV19 to TRBJ2-7, with 9 bases aligning to TRBD1. The CDR3 is made up of 15 amino acids. Looked up from germline, CDR1 is LNHDA and CDR2 is SQIVND (reference sequence). The trim removed 3 bases at V and 0 bases at J, leaving 3 bases unmatched. Here the CDR3 DNA reads TGTGCCAGTAGTATGGGACAGGGTTACTCCTACGAGCAGTACTTC. Translating gives CASSMGQGYSYEQYF.

The V call is TRBV7-6, the J call TRBJ2-7, with 7 bases that match TRBD2. V was pared by 5 bases and J by 0 bases, with 4 bases of the junction left unmatched. This CDR3 spans 14 amino acids. The germline gives CDR1 SGHVS, CDR2 FNYEAQ. In nucleotides, the CDR3 is TGTGCCAGCAGCGTGGGGGGGATCTCCTACGAGCAGTACTTC. Translation: CASSVGGISYEQYF.